This T cell receptor (beta chain) originates from a study of blood T cell repertoires in COVID-19. On the study more broadly: Sample material is recorded as cDNA or gDNA derived from T cells, B-cell-depleted T cells, or PBMCs.

Per the authors' pipeline: Reference gene primers were amplified, and this amplification served to estimate nucleated cell counts. Some clones are missing from TCRdb's copy, which holds only in-frame ones; the method was immunoSEQ multiplex PCR. Clonal size and the V and J genes are those of that table, whereas D and trimming came from the DNA. The sample includes about 47,000 clones, about 85% of them seen just once. V gave up 3 bases and J gave up 8 bases; unmatched junction bases: 16. Germline V gives CDR1 KGHSH, CDR2 LQKENI. The CDR3 runs 18 residues. The sample comprised peripheral blood. V gene TRBV18 combines with J gene TRBJ1-4, with TRBD1 matching over 9 bases. The sequence was collected from a man aged 65 to 79 with active COVID-19. The CDR3 DNA follows: TGTGCCAGCTCACCGCGCACGGTTACAGGGGGCGCGAACGAAAAACTGTTTTTT. Encoded protein: CASSPRTVTGGANEKLFF.